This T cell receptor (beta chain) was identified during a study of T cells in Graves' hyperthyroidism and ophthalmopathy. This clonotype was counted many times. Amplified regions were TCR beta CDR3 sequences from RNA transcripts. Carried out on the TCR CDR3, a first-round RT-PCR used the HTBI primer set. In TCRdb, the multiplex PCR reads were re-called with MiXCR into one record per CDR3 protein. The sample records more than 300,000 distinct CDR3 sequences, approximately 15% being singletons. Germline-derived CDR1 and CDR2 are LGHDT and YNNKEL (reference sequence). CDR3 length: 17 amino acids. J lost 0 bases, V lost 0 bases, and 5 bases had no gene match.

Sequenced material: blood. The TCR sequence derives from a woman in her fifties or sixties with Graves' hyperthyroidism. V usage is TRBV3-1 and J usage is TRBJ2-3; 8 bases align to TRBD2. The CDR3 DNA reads TGTGCCAGCAGCCAAGAGCGCCCTAGCGGGAGCACAGATACGCAGTATTTT. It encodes CASSQERPSGSTDTQYF.